Below are 11 T cell receptor beta chains sequenced from a single sample in a study of T cell clonality in common variable immunodeficiency (dated by TCRdb to the mid-2010s). The library was built by means of the immunoSEQ multiplex PCR assay. The source is immuneACCESS, and TCRdb retained only in-frame sequences with V and J called. Part of the clones is not carried over; for the studies checked, unresolved V genes explain less than half of this, and the remainder is unexplained. The sample counts more than 35,000 clones, each observed more than once. The ten largest clones capture 2.5% to 3.5% of the sample. The specimen was peripheral blood mononuclear cells. These receptors originate from a person aged 18 to 75 in good health.

This clone was found many times. The read finishes 3 residues shy of the CDR3 end, and the germline J gene is used to complete it. The rearrangement joins TRBV7-9 to TRBJ2-1; D remains ambiguous. Trimming pared 5 bases from V and 5 bases from J, leaving 16 bases between. The CDR3 has 15 amino acids. The germline CDR1 and CDR2 sequences are SEHNR and FQNEAQ (reference sequence). CDR3 DNA (partial): TGTGCCAGCAGCGCCCTAGTTTCAACCAACAATGAG. It is translated as CASSALVSTNNE. The full-length CDR3 reads as CASSALVSTNNEQFF.

This clone was detected ten times or more. The CDR3 sequence: CASSDPLCSGTVYNEQFF. The CDR3 bases that were read are TGTGCCAGCAGTGACCCCCTTTGCTCAGGAACAGTTTACAATGAG. The chain carries TRBV6-4 and TRBJ2-1; D unclear. From the germline J gene comes the end of the CDR3, since the read stops 3 residues before it. V lost 2 bases and J lost 4, with 21 bases in between. The CDR3 is 18 residues long. Germline V lookup: CDR1 MRHNA, CDR2 SNTAGT.

This clone came up many times. The read stops 3 residues short of the end of the CDR3; the missing end is completed from the germline J gene. This chain joins TRBV2 and TRBJ2-3, with a possible D match to TRBD2 (5 bases). The V gene lost 7 bases and the J gene lost 0 bases, with 14 bases spanning the gap. In germline, CDR1 is SNHLY, CDR2 FYNNEI. There are 15 residues in the CDR3. CDR3 sequence reads: CASTSFSRSTDTQYF. The CDR3 DNA, read in part, is TGTGCCAGCACTAGCTTCTCCAGGAGCACAGATACG. The full variable domain, in which reference TRBV2 and TRBJ2-3 provide the parts outside the CDR3, is EPEVTQTPSHQVTQMGQEVILRCVPISNHLYFYWYRQILGQKVEFLVSFYNNEISEKSEIFDDQFSVERPDGSNFTLKIRSTKLEDSAMYFCASTSFSRSTDTQYFGPGTRLTVL.

This clone appeared many times. The read ends 3 residues before the CDR3 terminus; that terminus is restored from the germline J gene. The chain carries TRBV20-1 and TRBJ1-5, with 8 bases fitting TRBD1. The CDR3 length is 14 residues. Unmatched junction bases numbered 5, after V lost 4 bases and J lost 3 bases. The germline V gene encodes CDR1 DFQATT and CDR2 SNEGSKA (reference sequence). The CDR3 here is CSANRGSFNQPQHF. CDR3 DNA (partial): TGCAGTGCTAACAGGGGGTCGTTCAATCAGCCC.

This clone was observed at least ten times. The read comes to an end 3 residues before the CDR3 does, leaving the germline J gene to fill in the end. The chain recombines TRBV11-1 with TRBJ2-2; 8 bases align to TRBD1. Germline loops: CDR1 SGHAT, CDR2 FQDESV (reference sequence). V shed 5 bases and J 3 bases; nucleotides not matched to a gene: 5. This CDR3 comprises 15 residues. The CDR3: CASSPTTGDTGELFF. The CDR3 bases that were read are TGTGCCAGCAGCCCTACGACAGGGGACACCGGGGAG. The variable domain in full, completed from reference TRBV11-1 and TRBJ2-2, reads EAEVAQSPRYKITEKSQAVAFWCDPISGHATLYWYRQILGQGPELLVQFQDESVVDDSQLPKDRFSAERLKGVDSTLKIQPAELGDSAMYLCASSPTTGDTGELFFGEGSRLTVL.

This clone showed up many times. The CDR3 extends 3 residues past the end of the read, so its final part is completed from the germline J gene. The genes are TRBV20-1 and TRBJ1-5, with D unclear. V lost 2 bases and J lost 7, with 9 bases in between. There are 12 residues in the CDR3. Germline V gene data show CDR1 as DFQATT and CDR2 as SNEGSKA (reference sequence). The sequenced CDR3 bases are TGCAGTGCTAGAAACAGAGGCCAGCCC. It is translated as CSARNRGQP. The entire CDR3 protein is CSARNRGQPQHF.

This clone has a count of ten or more. The read terminates 3 residues ahead of where the CDR3 ends, so the germline J gene completes it. The chain links TRBV5-1 to TRBJ2-1; 9 bases match TRBD2. The CDR3 runs to 16 residues. Germline trimming cut 0 bases from V and 4 bases from J; bases unmatched to any gene: 5. Germline-derived CDR1 and CDR2 are SGHRS and YFSETQ. This CDR3 reads CASSLGIAGAYNEQFF. The part of the CDR3 DNA that was read is TGCGCCAGCAGCTTGGGGATAGCGGGAGCATACAATGAG.

This clone was seen many times. CDR3 in amino acids: CSVSEGPKPSAGTQYF. CDR3 DNA (partial): TGCAGTGTCTCAGAGGGACCGAAACCATCAGCGGGTACG. This chain uses TRBV20-1 with TRBJ2-3; TRBD2 is a possible D gene (6 bases). The DNA ends 3 residues before the CDR3 does, and the rest of the CDR3 is filled in from the germline J gene. The CDR3 is 16 amino acids. Germline V CDR1 and CDR2: DFQATT, SNEGSKA (reference sequence). V gave up 7 bases and J gave up 8 bases, with 28 bases separating them.

This clone has ten or more counts. The CDR3 end is not reached by the read, which stops 3 residues before it; the germline J gene fills it in. This specimen includes other DNA sequences encoding the same CDR3. The chain combines TRBV27 with TRBJ2-1; D is uncertain. Germline V gives CDR1 MNHEY, CDR2 SMNVEV (reference sequence). The CDR3 length is 14 residues. V dropped 6 bases and J dropped 0 bases, with 9 bases sitting between them. CDR3 DNA, as far as it was read: TGTGCCAGCAGCTCAGTCATCTCCTACAATGAG. This sequence encodes CASSSVISYNE. The CDR3 in full is CASSSVISYNEQFF.

The table lists this clone with many counts. The read ends 3 residues early relative to the CDR3; the germline J gene fills the gap. This rearrangement joins TRBV5-4 to TRBJ2-5; 9 bases line up with TRBD1. The V gene end was trimmed by 4 bases and the J gene end by 5 bases; junction bases not matched to a gene: 12. There are 16 residues in the CDR3. Germline lookup yields CDR1 SGHNT and CDR2 YYREEE (reference sequence). CDR3: CASSTGTGPPEETQYF. The sequenced part of the CDR3 DNA is TGTGCCAGCAGCACCGGGACAGGGCCTCCCGAGGAGACC.

This clone was counted many times. The CDR3 bases that were read are TGCAGTGCTGGTGGACTAGCGGGGAACAATGAG. Its translation: CSAGGLAGNNE. The entire CDR3 protein reads CSAGGLAGNNEQFF. The V gene is TRBV20-1, the J gene TRBJ2-1; 12 nucleotides agree with TRBD2. Read data end 3 residues before the CDR3 end; the end is taken from the germline J gene. The CDR3 consists of 14 residues. Germline V gene sequence: CDR1 DFQATT, CDR2 SNEGSKA (reference sequence). With 5 bases clipped from V and 5 bases from J, the junction kept 4 bases outside the gene matches.